This is a list of T cell receptor beta chains from one sample in a study of blood T cells in healthy people across ages. MiXCR was run by TCRdb on the 5' RACE reads, yielding one entry per CDR3 protein. The sample consists of 1.4 million or so distinct CDR3 sequences, 40% to 45% of them appearing once. Sequencing was done on a sample of blood. Receptors were obtained from a woman younger than 35 in good health. The CDR3 runs from the conserved cysteine through the conserved F or W. The D gene is left open where the match is weak. Clone size is shown for a subset of rows, as once, few, many or a class of expanded clone.

V	J	D	size	DNA	CDR3
TRBV7-2	TRBJ1-1	-	few	TGTGCCAGCAGCTTAGCGGTCGGGCGGACTGAAGCTTTCTTT	CASSLAVGRTEAFF
TRBV27	TRBJ2-7	TRBD2	-	TGTGCCAGCAGTCCCCCGGGACTAGATCCCTACGAGCAGTACTTC	CASSPPGLDPYEQYF
TRBV25-1	TRBJ1-6	-	few	TGTGCCAGCAATGGAGGCACCTATAATTCACCCCTCCACTTT	CASNGGTYNSPLHF
TRBV7-9	TRBJ1-1	TRBD1	-	TGTGCCAGCAGCTTCCGGGACAGAACTGAAGCTTTCTTT	CASSFRDRTEAFF
TRBV5-1	TRBJ2-3	-	few	TGCGCCAGCAGCTCTGGCGGGGCGGGAGATACGCAGTATTTT	CASSSGGAGDTQYF
TRBV5-1	TRBJ2-1	-	-	TGCGCCAGCAGCATTGGGGGGGGCAGGGCCAATGAGCAGTTCTTC	CASSIGGGRANEQFF
TRBV20-1	TRBJ1-6	TRBD1	-	TGCGGTGCCGACTTAGGGACAGGGAGAAATTCACCCCTCCACTTT	CGADLGTGRNSPLHF
TRBV2	TRBJ2-7	-	-	TGTGCCAGCAGTGATGTAGGACACTCCTACGAGCAGTACTTC	CASSDVGHSYEQYF
TRBV12-3/TRBV12-4	TRBJ2-6	-	-	TGTGCCAGCAGCTCCTGGGAGGCCAACGTCCTGACTTTC	CASSSWEANVLTF
TRBV9	TRBJ1-2	-	-	TGTGCCAGCAGCGTCCGGGCCCTGGCCACCACGGGAGGCTACACCTTC	CASSVRALATTGGYTF
TRBV7-2	TRBJ1-2	-	few	TGTGCCAGCAGCTTGCGCAGCCAGGACTATGGCTACACCTTC	CASSLRSQDYGYTF
TRBV4-1	TRBJ2-3	TRBD2	few	TGCGCCAGCCGAAGCGGGGTTGGCACAGATACGCAGTATTTT	CASRSGVGTDTQYF
TRBV4-3	TRBJ2-5	TRBD2	-	TGCGCCAGCAGCCAAGATAGAACTAGCGATTATGAGTACTTC	CASSQDRTSDYEYF
TRBV19	TRBJ1-5	-	-	TGTGCCAGTAGTACCAGCTACCCCGGGGATCAGCCCCAGCATTTT	CASSTSYPGDQPQHF
TRBV10-3	TRBJ1-2	-	-	TGTGCCATCAGTGTACAGAACTATGGCTACACCTTC	CAISVQNYGYTF
TRBV6-6	TRBJ1-4	-	-	TGTGCCAGCAGTGCCAAGAAAACTAATGAAAAACTGTTTTTT	CASSAKKTNEKLFF
TRBV5-5	TRBJ1-3	TRBD1	once	TGTGCCAGCAGCCGAACTAATTCAGGGGGCTACTCTGGAAACACCATATATTTT	CASSRTNSGGYSGNTIYF